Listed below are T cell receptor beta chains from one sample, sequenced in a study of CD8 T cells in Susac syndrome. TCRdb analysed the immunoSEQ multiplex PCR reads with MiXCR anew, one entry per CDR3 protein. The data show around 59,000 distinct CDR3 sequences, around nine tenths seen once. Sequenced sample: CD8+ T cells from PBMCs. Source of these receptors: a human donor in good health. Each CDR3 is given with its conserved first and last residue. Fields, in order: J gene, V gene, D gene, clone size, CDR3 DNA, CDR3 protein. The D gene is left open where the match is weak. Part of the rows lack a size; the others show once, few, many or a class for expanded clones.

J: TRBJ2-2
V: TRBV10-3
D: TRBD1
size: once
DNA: TGTGCCATCCTCCAGGGGACAGGGAAAGGGGCCGGGGAGCTGTTTTTT
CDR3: CAILQGTGKGAGELFF

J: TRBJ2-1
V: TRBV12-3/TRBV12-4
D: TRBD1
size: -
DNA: TGTGCCATCAAAAACAGGGGGCCCTCCTACAATGAGCAGTTCTTC
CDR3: CAIKNRGPSYNEQFF

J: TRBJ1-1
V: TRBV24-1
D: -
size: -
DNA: TGTGCCACCAGTGAACCCGGACACCTTCACACTGAAGCTTTCTTT
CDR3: CATSEPGHLHTEAFF

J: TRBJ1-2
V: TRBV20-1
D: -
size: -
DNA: TGCAGTGCTCACACCTACGGCGAGGACGGAAACTATGGCTACACCTTC
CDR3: CSAHTYGEDGNYGYTF

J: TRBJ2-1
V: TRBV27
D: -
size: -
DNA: TGTGCCAGCAGTTTATCGTTAGGGATCTCCTACAATGAGCAGTTCTTC
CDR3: CASSLSLGISYNEQFF

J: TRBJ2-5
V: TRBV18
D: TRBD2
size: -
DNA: TGTGCCAGCTCACCATTTTCGAGAAGAGCGGGGGCCTACGTTCGGCAACAAGAGACCCAGTACTTC
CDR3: CASSPFSRRAGAYVRQQETQYF

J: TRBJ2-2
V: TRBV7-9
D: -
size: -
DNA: TGTGCCAGCAGCCCTGGGCCCGGGGAGCTGTTTTTT
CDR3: CASSPGPGELFF

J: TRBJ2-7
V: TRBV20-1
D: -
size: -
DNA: TGCAGTGCCCGGGACAACCTCTACGAGCAGTACTTC
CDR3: CSARDNLYEQYF

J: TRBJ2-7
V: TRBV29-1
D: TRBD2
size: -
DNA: TGCAGCGTTGTAGGGGAGGGCTACGAGCAGTACTTC
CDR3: CSVVGEGYEQYF

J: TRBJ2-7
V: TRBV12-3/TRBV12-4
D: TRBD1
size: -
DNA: TGTGCCAGCATCCCCGGGACAGGTGATTACGAGCAGTACTTC
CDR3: CASIPGTGDYEQYF

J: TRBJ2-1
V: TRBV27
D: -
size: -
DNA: TGTGCCAGCAGTTTAGGACTTGGCTCCTACAATGAGCAGTTCTTC
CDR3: CASSLGLGSYNEQFF

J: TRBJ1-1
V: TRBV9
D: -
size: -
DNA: TGTGCCAGCAGCCAATCAAGGGAGGGTACTGAAGCTTTCTTT
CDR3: CASSQSREGTEAFF

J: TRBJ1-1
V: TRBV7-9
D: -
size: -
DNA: TGTGCCAGCAGCCCGGACAGCCAAGTAGCTTTCTTT
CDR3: CASSPDSQVAFF

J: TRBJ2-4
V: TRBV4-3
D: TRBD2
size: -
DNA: TGCGCCAGCAGCCAGGGCGGGGGGGCTTTAAACATTCAGTACTTC
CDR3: CASSQGGGALNIQYF

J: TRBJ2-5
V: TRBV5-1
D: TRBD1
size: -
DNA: TGCGCCAGCGGGGCCGGGACAGTGAATTGGGAGACCCAGTACTTC
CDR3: CASGAGTVNWETQYF

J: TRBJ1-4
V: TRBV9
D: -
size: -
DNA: TGTGCCAGCAGCGTAGCCCAGGGCGCAACTAATGAAAAACTGTTTTTT
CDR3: CASSVAQGATNEKLFF

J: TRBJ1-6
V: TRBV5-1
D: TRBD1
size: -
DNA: TGCGCCAGCAGCCGGACAGGAGATAATTCACCCCTCCACTTT
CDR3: CASSRTGDNSPLHF

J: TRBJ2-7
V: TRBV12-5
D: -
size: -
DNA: TGTGCTAGTGCCCTCCCGTCCGGGCAAAACGAGCAGTACTTC
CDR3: CASALPSGQNEQYF

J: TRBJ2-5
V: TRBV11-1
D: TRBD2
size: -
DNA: TGTGCCAGCAGCTTACTCGCGGGGGGGGACCGGCAAGAGACCCAGTACTTC
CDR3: CASSLLAGGDRQETQYF

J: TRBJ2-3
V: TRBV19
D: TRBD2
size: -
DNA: TGTGCCAGTAGTATCACTAGCGGCCTTACAGATACGCAGTATTTT
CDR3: CASSITSGLTDTQYF

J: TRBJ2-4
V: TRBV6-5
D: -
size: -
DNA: TGTGCCAGCAGTTACACGGGGGACATTCAGTACTTC
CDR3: CASSYTGDIQYF

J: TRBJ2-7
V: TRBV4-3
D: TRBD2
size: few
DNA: TGCGCCAGCAGCAGTACTAGCGGTCCCTACGAGCAGTACTTC
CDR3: CASSSTSGPYEQYF

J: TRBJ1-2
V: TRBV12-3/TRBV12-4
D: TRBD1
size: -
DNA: TGTGCCAGCAAAACACAGGGGGCCTATGGCTACACCTTC
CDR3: CASKTQGAYGYTF

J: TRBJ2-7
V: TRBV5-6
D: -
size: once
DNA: TGTGCCAGCAGCCCTTCGGGCAGGACCTACGAGCAGTACTTC
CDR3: CASSPSGRTYEQYF

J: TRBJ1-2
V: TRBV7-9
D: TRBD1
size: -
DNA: TGTGCCAGCAGCGGGGACAGGTCTAACTATGGCTACACCTTC
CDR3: CASSGDRSNYGYTF

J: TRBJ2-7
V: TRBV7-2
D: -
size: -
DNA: TGTGCCAGCAGCTTAGCGCGAGGACACGAGCAGTACTTC
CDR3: CASSLARGHEQYF

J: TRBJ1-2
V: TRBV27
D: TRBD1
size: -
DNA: TGTGCCAGCAGTTTATGGGGCGACAGGGTTGGTGGCTACACCTTC
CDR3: CASSLWGDRVGGYTF

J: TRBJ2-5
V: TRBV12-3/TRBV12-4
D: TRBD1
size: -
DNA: TGTGCCAGCAGTTACAGGGGAAGCGGAGAGACCCAGTACTTC
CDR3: CASSYRGSGETQYF